The rows below give T cell receptor beta chains drawn from one sample of a study of T cells in Graves' hyperthyroidism and ophthalmopathy. Each CDR3 protein is one row after TCRdb ran MiXCR on the multiplex PCR reads. The sample yields hundreds of thousands of distinct CDR3 sequences, approximately 14% seen once. The sequenced material came from blood. Source of these receptors: a woman aged 45-59 years with Graves' ophthalmopathy. The CDR3 runs from the conserved cysteine through the conserved F or W. A D gene is named only where the DNA matches it firmly. The size entry is marked missing in some rows and otherwise reads once, few, many or a size class.

NA many TRBJ2-2 TRBV27 TGTGCCAGCAGTTTAGAAGCACCGGGACGGGTCACCGGGGAGCTGTTTTTT CASSLEAPGRVTGELFF
TRBD2 many TRBJ2-7 TRBV13 TGTGCCAGCAGCAAGACTAGCGGAACCTACGAGCAGTACTTC CASSKTSGTYEQYF
NA few TRBJ1-2 TRBV6-2/TRBV6-3 TGTGCCAGCACCCACCTGGGGGCGAACTATGGCTACACCTTC CASTHLGANYGYTF
NA few TRBJ2-1 TRBV19 TGTGCCAGTAGTATCCTAGCGTCCTACAATGAGCAGTTCTTC CASSILASYNEQFF
TRBD1 many TRBJ1-1 TRBV11-2 TGTGCCAGCAGCTTAATGGGGGCAGGGGGCTTGAACACTGAAGCTTTCTTT CASSLMGAGGLNTEAFF
TRBD2 many TRBJ2-7 TRBV20-1 TGCAGTGCTAGAGATAGGCGACTAGCGGGTTTAGAGCAGTACTTC CSARDRRLAGLEQYF
TRBD2 many TRBJ2-7 TRBV3-1 TGTGCCAGCAGCCAAGAGAGGCGGGAGTCCTACGAGCAGTACTTC CASSQERRESYEQYF
TRBD2 many TRBJ2-3 TRBV5-1 TGCGCCAGCAGCCCGGGACTAGCGGCTCACACAGATACGCAGTATTTT CASSPGLAAHTDTQYF
NA NA TRBJ1-4 TRBV15 TGTGCCACCAGCAGAGATCGGGAAGCGCGGTCTGGCGAAAAACTGTTTTTT CATSRDREARSGEKLFF
TRBD2 many TRBJ2-5 TRBV7-2 TGTGCCAGCAGCACGACTAGCGGGAGTTTGGAGACCCAGTACTTC CASSTTSGSLETQYF